The rows below give T cell receptor beta chains drawn from one sample of a study of PD-1 blockade in classical Hodgkin lymphoma. Repertoires were generated with immunoSEQ multiplex PCR, while TCRdb's copy carries only in-frame clones and drops some. The top ten hold approximately 9.6% of the sample, which has about 150,000 clones, 78% seen once. Sample: peripheral blood mononuclear cells (PBMCs), taken before the second cycle of nivolumab. The receptor source for this set is a human donor with classical Hodgkin lymphoma. Both conserved end residues are part of each CDR3. A D gene is named only where the DNA matches it firmly. Some rows mark clone size as missing; the rest say once, few, many or name a class of expanded clone.

v_gene: TRBV7-3; abundance: NA; j_gene: TRBJ1-2; d_gene: TRBD1; CDR3aa: CASSSYPDRGRRHGYTF; CDR3nt: TGTGCCAGCAGCTCATACCCCGACAGGGGGCGTAGGCATGGCTACACCTTC
v_gene: TRBV27; abundance: NA; j_gene: TRBJ1-2; d_gene: TRBD1; CDR3aa: CASSPRTGNDYGYTF; CDR3nt: TGTGCCAGCAGTCCGAGGACAGGGAACGACTATGGCTACACCTTC
v_gene: TRBV6-5; abundance: NA; j_gene: TRBJ2-2; d_gene: NA; CDR3aa: CASRTGLNTGELFF; CDR3nt: TGTGCCAGCAGGACGGGTCTAAACACCGGGGAGCTGTTTTTT
v_gene: TRBV18; abundance: NA; j_gene: TRBJ2-7; d_gene: NA; CDR3aa: CASSPWGIYEQYF; CDR3nt: TGTGCCAGCTCACCCTGGGGGATCTACGAGCAGTACTTC
v_gene: TRBV9; abundance: NA; j_gene: TRBJ2-3; d_gene: NA; CDR3aa: CASSHGVGIPDTQYF; CDR3nt: TGTGCCAGCAGCCACGGGGTAGGGATCCCAGATACGCAGTATTTT
v_gene: TRBV6-1; abundance: NA; j_gene: TRBJ2-2; d_gene: NA; CDR3aa: CASSELRVGNTGELFF; CDR3nt: TGTGCCAGCAGTGAGCTGAGGGTCGGGAACACCGGGGAGCTGTTTTTT
v_gene: TRBV18; abundance: NA; j_gene: TRBJ1-5; d_gene: NA; CDR3aa: CASSPSPTQPQHF; CDR3nt: TGTGCCAGCTCACCTTCGCCTACTCAGCCCCAGCATTTT
v_gene: TRBV27; abundance: NA; j_gene: TRBJ2-7; d_gene: TRBD2; CDR3aa: CASSLFSSGGEQYF; CDR3nt: TGTGCCAGCAGTTTATTCTCTAGCGGGGGCGAGCAGTACTTC
v_gene: TRBV4-2; abundance: NA; j_gene: TRBJ2-5; d_gene: TRBD2; CDR3aa: CASSPLGGGGSETQYF; CDR3nt: TGTGCCAGCAGCCCGCTTGGCGGGGGAGGGTCGGAGACCCAGTACTTC
v_gene: TRBV11-1; abundance: NA; j_gene: TRBJ2-7; d_gene: NA; CDR3aa: CASSFHSPYEQYF; CDR3nt: TGTGCCAGCAGCTTTCACAGCCCCTACGAGCAGTACTTC
v_gene: TRBV9; abundance: NA; j_gene: TRBJ1-2; d_gene: TRBD1; CDR3aa: CASLPLQGPSYGYTF; CDR3nt: TGTGCCAGCCTACCCCTACAGGGGCCCTCCTATGGCTACACCTTC
v_gene: TRBV5-8; abundance: NA; j_gene: TRBJ1-4; d_gene: NA; CDR3aa: CASSFLGAANEKLFF; CDR3nt: TGTGCCAGCAGCTTCTTGGGGGCGGCTAATGAAAAACTGTTTTTT
v_gene: TRBV9; abundance: NA; j_gene: TRBJ1-1; d_gene: NA; CDR3aa: CASSVVEGTEAFF; CDR3nt: TGTGCCAGCAGCGTAGTCGAGGGGACTGAAGCTTTCTTT
v_gene: TRBV7-3; abundance: once; j_gene: TRBJ2-1; d_gene: NA; CDR3aa: CASSPHAGFEQFF; CDR3nt: TGTGCCAGCAGCCCCCATGCAGGGTTTGAGCAGTTCTTC
v_gene: TRBV6-6; abundance: NA; j_gene: TRBJ2-3; d_gene: NA; CDR3aa: CASSRDSTDTQYF; CDR3nt: TGTGCCAGCAGCCGGGACAGCACAGATACGCAGTATTTT
v_gene: TRBV2; abundance: NA; j_gene: TRBJ2-7; d_gene: TRBD2; CDR3aa: CASSEGLAGFYEQYF; CDR3nt: TGTGCCAGCAGTGAAGGCCTAGCGGGGTTCTACGAGCAGTACTTC
v_gene: TRBV11-1; abundance: NA; j_gene: TRBJ2-7; d_gene: NA; CDR3aa: CASSLALGSYEQYF; CDR3nt: TGTGCCAGCAGCTTAGCGCTGGGCTCCTACGAGCAGTACTTC
v_gene: TRBV28; abundance: NA; j_gene: TRBJ1-5; d_gene: NA; CDR3aa: CASTTRLIFNQPQHF; CDR3nt: TGTGCCAGCACCACGAGGTTAATCTTCAATCAGCCCCAGCATTTT
v_gene: TRBV4-1; abundance: NA; j_gene: TRBJ2-7; d_gene: NA; CDR3aa: CASSESYGDRYEQYF; CDR3nt: TGCGCCAGCAGTGAGTCTTATGGGGACCGCTACGAGCAGTACTTC
v_gene: TRBV28; abundance: NA; j_gene: TRBJ1-2; d_gene: NA; CDR3aa: CASSPGGFYGYTF; CDR3nt: TGTGCCAGCAGCCCCGGCGGGTTCTATGGCTACACCTTC
v_gene: TRBV19; abundance: NA; j_gene: TRBJ2-6; d_gene: NA; CDR3aa: CASSQDSSGANVLTF; CDR3nt: TGTGCCAGTAGCCAAGACAGCTCTGGGGCCAACGTCCTGACTTTC
v_gene: TRBV5-6; abundance: NA; j_gene: TRBJ1-1; d_gene: NA; CDR3aa: CASSFIGQQNTEAFF; CDR3nt: TGTGCCAGCAGCTTTATCGGACAGCAGAACACTGAAGCTTTCTTT
v_gene: TRBV9; abundance: NA; j_gene: TRBJ2-3; d_gene: TRBD2; CDR3aa: CASSVGASGRTDTQYF; CDR3nt: TGTGCCAGCAGCGTAGGGGCTAGCGGGAGGACAGATACGCAGTATTTT
v_gene: TRBV5-1; abundance: NA; j_gene: TRBJ2-2; d_gene: NA; CDR3aa: CASSLGVVAANTGELFF; CDR3nt: TGCGCCAGCAGCTTGGGGGTGGTCGCGGCGAACACCGGGGAGCTGTTTTTT
v_gene: TRBV4-1; abundance: NA; j_gene: TRBJ2-5; d_gene: TRBD2; CDR3aa: CASSLRTSGNQETQYF; CDR3nt: TGCGCCAGCAGCCTGAGGACTAGCGGAAACCAAGAGACCCAGTACTTC
v_gene: TRBV7-9; abundance: NA; j_gene: TRBJ1-1; d_gene: NA; CDR3aa: CASSPRGLNTEAFF; CDR3nt: TGTGCCAGCAGCCCCAGGGGCCTGAACACTGAAGCTTTCTTT
v_gene: TRBV18; abundance: NA; j_gene: TRBJ1-5; d_gene: TRBD1; CDR3aa: CASSPQRVRTGKNQPQHF; CDR3nt: TGTGCCAGCTCACCACAAAGGGTCCGGACAGGAAAAAATCAGCCCCAGCATTTT
v_gene: TRBV18; abundance: NA; j_gene: TRBJ1-6; d_gene: TRBD1; CDR3aa: CASSPTGGSSPLHF; CDR3nt: TGTGCCAGCTCACCCACAGGGGGGAGTTCACCCCTCCACTTT
v_gene: TRBV7-3; abundance: NA; j_gene: TRBJ2-1; d_gene: TRBD1; CDR3aa: CASSSRTGSYNEQFF; CDR3nt: TGTGCCAGCAGCTCAAGGACAGGATCCTACAATGAGCAGTTCTTC
v_gene: TRBV27; abundance: once; j_gene: TRBJ2-1; d_gene: TRBD2; CDR3aa: CASSFFSRTSGGKDNEQFF; CDR3nt: TGTGCCAGCAGTTTTTTCTCCCGGACTAGCGGGGGTAAAGACAATGAGCAGTTCTTC
v_gene: TRBV5-8; abundance: NA; j_gene: TRBJ2-7; d_gene: NA; CDR3aa: CASSLGQGPYEQYF; CDR3nt: TGTGCCAGCAGCTTAGGGCAGGGGCCCTACGAGCAGTACTTC
v_gene: TRBV18; abundance: NA; j_gene: TRBJ2-3; d_gene: TRBD2; CDR3aa: CASSPFPLAGNTDTQYF; CDR3nt: TGTGCCAGCTCACCATTTCCACTAGCGGGGAACACAGATACGCAGTATTTT
v_gene: TRBV18; abundance: NA; j_gene: TRBJ2-2; d_gene: TRBD2; CDR3aa: CASSTTSGKTGELFF; CDR3nt: TGTGCCAGCTCAACCACTAGCGGGAAAACCGGGGAGCTGTTTTTT
v_gene: TRBV5-1; abundance: NA; j_gene: TRBJ2-5; d_gene: TRBD2; CDR3aa: CASSWVAGGPETQYF; CDR3nt: TGCGCCAGCAGCTGGGTAGCGGGAGGGCCCGAGACCCAGTACTTC
v_gene: TRBV19; abundance: NA; j_gene: TRBJ1-2; d_gene: NA; CDR3aa: CASSPRGEGYGYTF; CDR3nt: TGTGCCAGTAGTCCCAGGGGTGAGGGCTATGGCTACACCTTC
v_gene: TRBV7-9; abundance: NA; j_gene: TRBJ2-7; d_gene: NA; CDR3aa: CASSLRGRGPYEQYF; CDR3nt: TGTGCCAGCAGCTTAAGAGGGCGCGGACCCTACGAGCAGTACTTC
v_gene: TRBV6-1; abundance: NA; j_gene: TRBJ2-2; d_gene: NA; CDR3aa: CASSEVNTGELFF; CDR3nt: TGTGCCAGCAGTGAAGTAAACACCGGGGAGCTGTTTTTT
v_gene: TRBV5-1; abundance: NA; j_gene: TRBJ2-7; d_gene: NA; CDR3aa: CASSLAGHSYEQYF; CDR3nt: TGCGCCAGCAGCTTGGCCGGGCATAGCTACGAGCAGTACTTC
v_gene: TRBV18; abundance: NA; j_gene: TRBJ1-3; d_gene: NA; CDR3aa: CASSPQGYGNTIYF; CDR3nt: TGTGCCAGCTCACCACAGGGATACGGAAACACCATATATTTT
v_gene: TRBV4-1; abundance: NA; j_gene: TRBJ1-1; d_gene: TRBD1; CDR3aa: CASSHNRGLTEAFF; CDR3nt: TGCGCCAGCAGCCATAACAGGGGGCTCACTGAAGCTTTCTTT
v_gene: TRBV10-3; abundance: NA; j_gene: TRBJ2-2; d_gene: NA; CDR3aa: CAISLRGGTGELFF; CDR3nt: TGTGCCATCAGCCTGAGGGGGGGCACCGGGGAGCTGTTTTTT
v_gene: TRBV18; abundance: NA; j_gene: TRBJ2-7; d_gene: NA; CDR3aa: CASSRRDNSYEQYF; CDR3nt: TGTGCCAGCTCCCGACGGGACAACTCCTACGAGCAGTACTTC
v_gene: TRBV6-5; abundance: NA; j_gene: TRBJ2-3; d_gene: NA; CDR3aa: CASIYLGGSTDTQYF; CDR3nt: TGTGCCAGCATTTACTTGGGGGGCAGCACAGATACGCAGTATTTT
v_gene: TRBV2; abundance: few; j_gene: TRBJ2-3; d_gene: NA; CDR3aa: CASTGFAEGKDTQYF; CDR3nt: TGTGCCAGCACCGGTTTTGCGGAGGGAAAAGATACGCAGTATTTT
v_gene: TRBV5-4; abundance: NA; j_gene: TRBJ2-7; d_gene: TRBD1; CDR3aa: CASSPAGTGGHEQYF; CDR3nt: TGTGCCAGCAGCCCCGCCGGGACAGGGGGCCACGAGCAGTACTTC
v_gene: TRBV30; abundance: few; j_gene: TRBJ2-2; d_gene: TRBD1; CDR3aa: CAWDDRVPGELFF; CDR3nt: TGTGCCTGGGATGACAGGGTCCCCGGGGAGCTGTTTTTT
v_gene: TRBV6-6; abundance: few; j_gene: TRBJ1-2; d_gene: TRBD1; CDR3aa: CASSYTQGGGYTF; CDR3nt: TGTGCCAGCAGTTACACACAGGGGGGTGGCTACACCTTC
v_gene: TRBV7-2; abundance: few; j_gene: TRBJ1-5; d_gene: NA; CDR3aa: CASSLIGGERGNQPQHF; CDR3nt: TGTGCCAGCAGCTTAATTGGGGGCGAGAGGGGCAATCAGCCCCAGCATTTT
v_gene: TRBV6-5; abundance: NA; j_gene: TRBJ2-2; d_gene: NA; CDR3aa: CASSSGTSFGELFF; CDR3nt: TGTGCCAGCAGTTCCGGGACCAGCTTCGGGGAGCTGTTTTTT
v_gene: TRBV5-1; abundance: NA; j_gene: TRBJ2-5; d_gene: TRBD1; CDR3aa: CASSLSQDRGETQYF; CDR3nt: TGCGCCAGCAGCTTGTCCCAAGACAGGGGAGAGACCCAGTACTTC
v_gene: TRBV18; abundance: NA; j_gene: TRBJ2-1; d_gene: NA; CDR3aa: CASSPGQVVNNEQFF; CDR3nt: TGTGCCAGCTCACCGGGCCAGGTGGTGAACAATGAGCAGTTCTTC
v_gene: TRBV9; abundance: NA; j_gene: TRBJ2-7; d_gene: NA; CDR3aa: CASSVGETSAGEQYF; CDR3nt: TGTGCCAGCAGCGTAGGGGAGACCAGCGCGGGCGAGCAGTACTTC
v_gene: TRBV7-9; abundance: NA; j_gene: TRBJ2-1; d_gene: TRBD2; CDR3aa: CASSLLAGVVYEQFF; CDR3nt: TGTGCCAGCAGCCTCTTAGCGGGGGTTGTTTATGAGCAGTTCTTC
v_gene: TRBV5-1; abundance: NA; j_gene: TRBJ1-3; d_gene: NA; CDR3aa: CASSLAGQRGRNTIYF; CDR3nt: TGCGCCAGCAGCTTGGCTGGTCAGCGGGGGCGAAACACCATATATTTT
v_gene: TRBV4-3; abundance: NA; j_gene: TRBJ2-7; d_gene: NA; CDR3aa: CASSQELVGEQYF; CDR3nt: TGCGCCAGCAGCCAAGAGCTAGTAGGCGAGCAGTACTTC
v_gene: TRBV6-5; abundance: NA; j_gene: TRBJ1-1; d_gene: NA; CDR3aa: CASSRGGLSTEAFF; CDR3nt: TGTGCCAGCAGTAGAGGTGGGTTGAGCACTGAAGCTTTCTTT
v_gene: TRBV6-6; abundance: NA; j_gene: TRBJ2-7; d_gene: NA; CDR3aa: CASSYRGPPYEQYF; CDR3nt: TGTGCCAGCAGTTATCGGGGTCCCCCTTACGAGCAGTACTTC